These 17 T cell receptor beta chains were all obtained from the same sample, sequenced in a study of graft-versus-host responses after intestinal transplantation. The antigens for these receptors are not known. Clones were sequenced by immunoSEQ multiplex PCR, and TCRdb holds only the in-frame ones, with some missing. Among 73,000 or so clones listed, roughly 89% were seen once. Sequencing was performed on unstimulated CD8+ T cells sorted from spleen or lymph node cells, taken before transplant. These receptors were obtained from a human donor who was the organ donor for an intestinal transplant.

V usage is TRBV7-3 and J usage is TRBJ2-1; 12 bases are shared with TRBD2. From germline, CDR1 is SGHTA and CDR2 FQGTGA. Trimming took 5 bases from V and 5 from J; bases not matched to a gene: 7. The CDR3 is 16 amino acids. The CDR3 nucleotides read TGTGCCAGCAGCGTCCCCCTAGCGGGGGGGGACAATGAGCAGTTCTTC. Residues: CASSVPLAGGDNEQFF.

V usage is TRBV27 and J usage is TRBJ1-1; possibly TRBD1 for D (6 bases). V lost 2 bases and J 4 bases, leaving 8 bases between the germline ends. The germline CDR1 and CDR2 sequences are MNHEY and SMNVEV (reference sequence). The CDR3 sequence is 13 residues long. CDR3 DNA sequence: TGTGCCAGCAGTTTAACAGGGTCCACTGAAGCTTTCTTT. Encoded protein: CASSLTGSTEAFF.

The chain combines TRBV6-1 with TRBJ1-1, with 9 bases that match TRBD1. The junction had 2 bases not matched to a gene; V was cut back by 8 bases and J by 4 bases. There are 12 residues in the CDR3. The germline V gene has CDR1 MNHNS and CDR2 SASEGT. The CDR3 nucleotides read TGTGCCAGCCGGGACAGGGTCACTGAAGCTTTCTTT. This gives the protein CASRDRVTEAFF.

The V gene is TRBV27, the J gene TRBJ2-1; D ambiguous. CDR3 length equals 15 residues. Germline V gives CDR1 MNHEY, CDR2 SMNVEV (reference sequence). Trimming shortened V by 8 bases and J by 4 bases, and 18 bases separated the two germline ends. Here the CDR3 reads CASCPKFSVYNEQFF. DNA for the CDR3: TGTGCCAGCTGTCCTAAGTTCTCGGTATACAATGAGCAGTTCTTC.

This clone was picked up a small number of times. The chain has TRBV4-3 and TRBJ1-4, with D unresolved. V was pared by 0 bases and J by 3 bases, with 8 bases between. In germline, CDR1 is LGHNA, CDR2 YSLEER. The CDR3 is 15 amino acids. The CDR3 here is CASSQDLSSNEKLFF. CDR3 DNA: TGCGCCAGCAGCCAAGATCTCAGTTCTAATGAAAAACTGTTTTTT.

This chain connects TRBV18 to TRBJ2-1; 9 bases agree with TRBD2. Losses at the gene ends were 6 bases for V and 2 bases for J; bases not matched to a gene: 5. This CDR3 comprises 15 residues. CDR1 and CDR2 from the germline V gene are KGHSH and LQKENI. This CDR3 reads CASSVSGGPYNEQFF. CDR3 sequence (DNA): TGTGCCAGCTCCGTTAGCGGGGGCCCCTACAATGAGCAGTTCTTC.

The chain employs TRBV28 and TRBJ2-5, with a weak D call TRBD2 (6 bases). V lost 5 bases to trimming and J lost 0 bases, with 10 bases between them. The CDR3 spans 14 residues. Per germline, CDR1 MDHEN and CDR2 SYDVKM. CDR3 in DNA: TGTGCCAGCAGTGCCTGGAGGGACCAAGAGACCCAGTACTTC. Translation: CASSAWRDQETQYF.

The chain is built from TRBV13 and TRBJ1-2; 8 nucleotides agree with TRBD1. CDR1 PRHDT and CDR2 FYEKMQ come from the germline V gene (reference sequence). The CDR3 loop spans 15 amino acids. V shed 0 bases, J shed 4 bases, and the junction held 4 bases outside the gene matches. The chain's CDR3 is CASSLGTGDAYGYTF. The CDR3 region has the DNA TGTGCCAGCAGCTTAGGGACAGGGGACGCCTATGGCTACACCTTC.

This clone was counted only a few times. The chain employs TRBV28 and TRBJ2-7, with D perhaps matching TRBD1 (7 bases). Germline assignment: CDR1 MDHEN and CDR2 SYDVKM. The CDR3 contains 13 residues. Trimming left V 3 bases short and J 12 bases short, with 18 bases between. CDR3 in DNA: TGTGCCAGCAGTTTGGGGGGACAGTCCGAACCGTACGTC. It encodes CASSLGGQSEPYV.

This clone was recorded only once. The J gene is TRBJ2-1, the V gene TRBV5-1, with 11 bases identical to TRBD2. CDR1 and CDR2 (germline): SGHRS, YFSETQ. The CDR3 runs 14 residues. Unmatched junction bases numbered 3, after V lost 3 bases and J lost 7 bases. The CDR3 region is CASSSTSGVNEQFF. The CDR3 region has the DNA TGCGCCAGCAGCTCGACTAGCGGGGTAAATGAGCAGTTCTTC.

This chain uses TRBV28 with TRBJ1-5; D unresolved. There are 12 residues in the CDR3. The germline V gene has CDR1 MDHEN and CDR2 SYDVKM. V was pared by 1 base and J by 6 bases, with 4 bases between. The CDR3 DNA follows: TGTGCCAGCAGTTTATTCGGTCAGCCCCAGCATTTT. Amino acids: CASSLFGQPQHF.

The chain links TRBV27 to TRBJ2-1; 13 bases are shared with TRBD2. Germline loops: CDR1 MNHEY, CDR2 SMNVEV (reference sequence). The CDR3 contains 15 residues. With V trimmed by 5 bases and J by 6 bases, 4 bases remained unmatched. Here the CDR3 reads CASSATSGGVNEQFF. The CDR3, as DNA: TGTGCCAGCAGTGCCACTAGCGGGGGGGTCAATGAGCAGTTCTTC.

V and J are TRBV4-2 and TRBJ2-2; 10 bases agree with TRBD1. J lost 7 bases, V lost 0 bases, and 5 bases had no gene match. The CDR3 is 16 amino acids. Germline V lookup: CDR1 LGHNA, CDR2 YNFKEQ. The DNA for the CDR3 is TGTGCCAGCAGCCAAGATGGGACAGGGGAGCGCGGGGAGCTGTTTTTT. It translates to CASSQDGTGERGELFF.

The J gene is TRBJ2-2, the V gene TRBV9; 7 bases fit TRBD1. Germline CDR1 reads SGDLS; CDR2 reads YYNGEE. The junction had 1 base not matched to a gene; V was cut back by 2 bases and J by 3 bases. There are 14 residues in the CDR3. CDR3 DNA: TGTGCCAGCAGCGTGACAGGGTACACCGGGGAGCTGTTTTTT. This codes for CASSVTGYTGELFF.

This rearrangement joins TRBV28 to TRBJ1-2; 7 bases align to TRBD1. The CDR3 totals 15 residues. With V trimmed by 5 bases and J by 3 bases, 9 bases remained unmatched. From germline, CDR1 is MDHEN and CDR2 SYDVKM. CDR3: CASSPRQGRDYGYTF. The CDR3 region has the DNA TGTGCCAGCAGTCCACGACAGGGAAGGGACTATGGCTACACCTTC.

The chain has TRBV6-1 and TRBJ2-7, with 7 bases lining up with TRBD1. This CDR3 comprises 14 residues. In germline, CDR1 is MNHNS, CDR2 SASEGT. With V trimmed by 5 bases and J by 3 bases, 7 bases remained unmatched. The CDR3 sequence is CASSLGQDFYEQYV. The CDR3 DNA is TGTGCCAGCAGTTTAGGACAGGACTTCTACGAGCAGTACGTC.

The chain has TRBV5-4 and TRBJ1-5; TRBD1 agrees at 11 bases. The junction had 7 bases not matched to a gene; V was cut back by 2 bases and J by 3 bases. The CDR3 extends over 17 amino acids. CDR1 is SGHNT and CDR2 is YYREEE in the germline V gene (reference sequence). CDR3 nucleotides: TGTGCCAGCAGCTTAACCGGACAGGGGGCCCTCAATCAGCCCCAGCATTTT. Protein product: CASSLTGQGALNQPQHF.